This T cell receptor (beta chain) was identified during a study of blood T cells in healthy people across ages. About this clonotype: The antigen is not known.

The V gene's germline CDR1 is SGHTA and CDR2 FQGNSA. This CDR3 has 17 residues. V shed 1 base and J 4 bases; nucleotides not matched to a gene: 9. A J-beta primer mix and a sample-barcoded 5' primer were used in a second PCR of about 7 to 12 cycles. Samples each returned at least 2.5 million CDR3-containing paired-end reads. TCRdb reanalysed the 5' RACE reads using MiXCR and keeps one entry per CDR3 protein. The sample lists around 2 million distinct CDR3 sequences, about 39% occurring once. Isolation of PBMCs gave at least 6 million cells per sample. Broader study findings: Aged donors had fewer naive CD4+ cells and lower diversity than long-lived donors. Donor CMV status, an unknown factor, possibly confounded changes in expanded clonotypes.

The gene calls are TRBV7-2 and TRBJ2-3, with 9 nucleotides matching TRBD2. Sequencing input: blood. This clonotype was sampled from a human donor in good health. The CDR3 reads CASSLGIGGGAADTQYF. The CDR3 DNA sequence: TGTGCCAGCAGCTTAGGTATTGGCGGGGGGGCTGCAGATACGCAGTATTTT. The full variable domain, in which reference TRBV7-2 and TRBJ2-3 provide the parts outside the CDR3, is GAGVSQSPSNKVTEKGKDVELRCDPISGHTALYWYRQSLGQGLEFLIYFQGNSAPDKSGLPSDRFSAERTGGSVSTLTIQRTQQEDSAVYLCASSLGIGGGAADTQYFGPGTRLTVL.